Each of the 24 T cell receptor beta chains below was sequenced from the same sample in a study of radiation and T cells in renal cell carcinoma. Regarding time point: blood 4 weeks post-SBRT, at nephrectomy. As to treatment: 15 Gy SBRT to primary tumor, nephrectomy 4 weeks later. The protocol was immunoSEQ multiplex PCR, while the TCRdb copy is restricted to in-frame clones and leaves out a portion. The repertoire holds tens of thousands of clones, with about 82% as singletons. Sequenced here: blood, sampled from a patient whose treatment included radiotherapy and nephrectomy. These TCRs come from a man in his fifties or sixties with renal cell carcinoma.

The V call is TRBV7-2, the J call TRBJ2-4; D gene unclear. V lost 2 bases and J lost 8, with 10 bases in between. The CDR3 runs 13 residues. Germline V gene sequence: CDR1 SGHTA, CDR2 FQGNSA. In DNA form, the CDR3 reads TGTGCCAGCAGCTTAAATCCCGAGGACATTCAGTACTTC. Amino acid sequence: CASSLNPEDIQYF.

The chain carries TRBV9 and TRBJ2-3, with a weak D call TRBD2 (6 bases). CDR1 and CDR2 (germline): SGDLS, YYNGEE. V was clipped by 0 bases and J by 2 bases, with 10 bases between them. This CDR3 spans 15 amino acids. The CDR3 DNA follows: TGTGCCAGCAGCGTAGGTGGGAGGTACACAGATACGCAGTATTTT. This encodes CASSVGGRYTDTQYF.

J is TRBJ2-5 and V is TRBV28, with 8 positions matching TRBD1. Trimming removed 5 bases from V and 4 bases from J; junction bases left unmatched: 12. Germline V CDR1 and CDR2: MDHEN, SYDVKM. The CDR3 loop spans 16 amino acids. Here the CDR3 reads CASSANRQGRRETQYF. CDR3 DNA: TGTGCCAGCAGTGCGAACCGACAGGGGCGGAGAGAGACCCAGTACTTC.

In this sample, this clone turned up once. The CDR3 DNA sequence: TGTGCCAGCAGCTTATCATACAATGAGCAGTTCTTC. Residues: CASSLSYNEQFF. The J gene is TRBJ2-1, the V gene TRBV7-9; D gene uncertain. V lost 2 bases to trimming and J lost 4 bases, with 3 bases between them. CDR3 length: 12 residues. Per germline, CDR1 SEHNR and CDR2 FQNEAQ (reference sequence). The full variable domain, completed using reference TRBV7-9 and TRBJ2-1, is DTGVSQNPRHKITKRGQNVTFRCDPISEHNRLYWYRQTLGQGPEFLTYFQNEAQLEKSRLLSDRFSAERPKGSFSTLEIQRTEQGDSAMYLCASSLSYNEQFFGPGTRLTVL.

The chain uses TRBV15 and TRBJ1-5; D is uncertain. Looked up from germline, CDR1 is LNHNV and CDR2 is YYDKDF (reference sequence). The V gene lost 0 bases and the J gene lost 4 bases, with 10 bases spanning the gap. The length of the CDR3 is 15 residues. DNA of the CDR3: TGTGCCACCAGCAGAGATTCCGCGCTGAATCAGCCCCAGCATTTT. Its translation is CATSRDSALNQPQHF.

V is TRBV7-8 and J is TRBJ1-3; 7 bases align to TRBD1. Germline CDR1 and CDR2: SGHVS and FQNEAQ. The CDR3 runs to 15 residues. The J segment lost 7 bases and the V segment lost 2 bases, leaving 8 bases of the junction unmatched. The CDR3 is CASSLRTGGGNTIYF. CDR3 bases: TGTGCCAGCAGCTTAAGGACAGGCGGGGGGAACACCATATATTTT.

The DNA for the CDR3 is TGTGCCAGCAGTGGGCGGGTAGAAATCAATGAGCAGTTCTTC. Its translation is CASSGRVEINEQFF. V gene TRBV9 combines with J gene TRBJ2-1, with D perhaps TRBD2 (5 bases). The CDR3 is 14 amino acids. Trimming pared 5 bases from V and 6 bases from J, leaving 15 bases between. Germline CDR1 SGDLS, CDR2 YYNGEE.

This clone was observed once. This sequence joins TRBV9 and TRBJ2-4; 13 bases agree with TRBD2. Germline loops: CDR1 SGDLS, CDR2 YYNGEE. This CDR3 comprises 16 residues. J was trimmed by 8 bases and V by 4 bases; bases with no gene match: 9. This chain's CDR3 is CASSFTSGGAGDIQYF. In nucleotides, the CDR3 is TGTGCCAGCAGCTTTACTAGCGGGGGGGCCGGAGACATTCAGTACTTC.

Here the CDR3 DNA reads TGTGCCAGCAGTTTATCTGGCGGAACCTCCTACAATGAGCAGTTCTTC. Translation gives CASSLSGGTSYNEQFF. The chain recombines TRBV27 with TRBJ2-1; D unresolved. This CDR3 spans 16 amino acids. V lost 0 bases and J 0 bases, leaving 9 bases between the germline ends. Germline V gene lookup returns CDR1 MNHEY and CDR2 SMNVEV (reference sequence).

This clone was seen more than once but under ten times. The genes are TRBV7-9 and TRBJ2-3; no definite D call. V lost 5 bases, J lost 8 bases, and 5 bases lay in between. The CDR3 contains 10 residues. Germline CDR1 SEHNR, CDR2 FQNEAQ (reference sequence). The CDR3 is CASSALTQYF. CDR3 bases: TGTGCCAGCAGCGCCCTTACGCAGTATTTT. Full variable domain (remainder filled in from reference TRBV7-9 and TRBJ2-3): DTGVSQNPRHKITKRGQNVTFRCDPISEHNRLYWYRQTLGQGPEFLTYFQNEAQLEKSRLLSDRFSAERPKGSFSTLEIQRTEQGDSAMYLCASSALTQYFGPGTRLTVL.

V and J are TRBV2 and TRBJ2-7; D is perhaps TRBD1 or TRBD2 (5 bases each). CDR3 length: 15 residues. Per germline, CDR1 SNHLY and CDR2 FYNNEI. Between the trimmed V and J ends, which lost 0 bases and 5 bases, there was a span of 14 bases. CDR3 in DNA: TGTGCCAGCAGTGAAGCGTTGGGGGTTCGGCACGAGCAGTACTTC. Protein product: CASSEALGVRHEQYF.

The chain recombines TRBV28 with TRBJ2-2; 13 bases map to TRBD2. The CDR3 covers 18 residues. The V and J ends lost 5 bases and 4 bases, in that order; junction bases with no gene match: 10. CDR1 and CDR2 from the germline V gene are MDHEN and SYDVKM. Written as DNA, the CDR3 is TGTGCCAGCAGTGCACCGGGACTAGCGGGGAGCGGCACCGGGGAGCTGTTTTTT. It is translated as CASSAPGLAGSGTGELFF. The entire variable domain, with the rest obtained from reference TRBV28 and TRBJ2-2, is as follows: DVKVTQSSRYLVKRTGEKVFLECVQDMDHENMFWYRQDPGLGLRLIYFSYDVKMKEKGDIPEGYSVSREKKERFSLILESASTNQTSMYLCASSAPGLAGSGTGELFFGEGSRLTVL.

The chain is built from TRBV5-1 and TRBJ2-1; the D is unclear. Germline assignment: CDR1 SGHRS and CDR2 YFSETQ. The CDR3 contains 14 residues. Deletions cut 0 bases from V and 6 bases from J, with 10 bases between. The CDR3 nucleotides are TGCGCCAGCAGCTTGGGAAACTCCGCCAATGAGCAGTTCTTC. Residues: CASSLGNSANEQFF.

The CDR3 DNA follows: TGTGCCAGCAGTTACTCTGGGACCGCTAATTCACCCCTCCACTTT. Translating gives CASSYSGTANSPLHF. The rearrangement joins TRBV6-5 to TRBJ1-6; a weak D match, TRBD1 (5 bases). The CDR3 consists of 15 residues. Trimming shortened V by 0 bases and J by 6 bases, and 9 bases separated the two germline ends. Germline V gene sequence: CDR1 MNHEY, CDR2 SVGAGI.

In regard to this clone: The identical CDR3 is also encoded by other nucleotide sequences in the sample. The CDR3 DNA sequence: TGCGCCAGCAGCCCGGACCGACCGAATGAAAAACTGTTTTTT. This encodes CASSPDRPNEKLFF. The genes are TRBV5-1 and TRBJ1-4; no reliable D call. CDR3 size: 14 residues. Germline V CDR1 and CDR2: SGHRS, YFSETQ. Trimming pared 4 bases from V and 5 bases from J, leaving 12 bases between. Full variable domain (remainder filled in from reference TRBV5-1 and TRBJ1-4): KAGVTQTPRYLIKTRGQQVTLSCSPISGHRSVSWYQQTPGQGLQFLFEYFSETQRNKGNFPGRFSGRQFSNSRSEMNVSTLELGDSALYLCASSPDRPNEKLFFGSGTQLSVL.

This chain uses TRBV4-2 with TRBJ2-7, with 8 bases that match TRBD2. With 0 bases clipped from V and 5 bases from J, the junction kept 9 bases outside the gene matches. CDR3 length equals 16 residues. Germline V CDR1 and CDR2: LGHNA, YNFKEQ. The CDR3 sequence: CASSQESGSTQHEQYF. The CDR3 DNA is TGTGCCAGCAGCCAAGAGAGCGGGAGTACTCAACACGAGCAGTACTTC.

The chain carries TRBV6-4 and TRBJ2-1; 10 nucleotides line up with TRBD2. Germline V gives CDR1 MRHNA, CDR2 SNTAGT. This CDR3 contains 15 residues. The V gene end was trimmed by 1 base and the J gene end by 6 bases; junction bases not matched to a gene: 3. The CDR3 nucleotides read TGTGCCAGCAGTGACTTAGCGGGAGGATCCAATGAGCAGTTCTTC. Translating it yields CASSDLAGGSNEQFF.

DNA for the CDR3: TGTGCCAGCAGTTCGGGACTAGCGGGGGTTAATGAGCAGTTCTTC. This translates into CASSSGLAGVNEQFF. The chain carries TRBV2 and TRBJ2-1; TRBD2 agrees at 14 bases. Per germline, CDR1 SNHLY and CDR2 FYNNEI. Germline trimming cut 5 bases from V and 7 bases from J; bases unmatched to any gene: 4. The CDR3 is 15 amino acids. Using reference TRBV2 and TRBJ2-1 for the parts outside the CDR3, the full variable domain is EPEVTQTPSHQVTQMGQEVILRCVPISNHLYFYWYRQILGQKVEFLVSFYNNEISEKSEIFDDQFSVERPDGSNFTLKIRSTKLEDSAMYFCASSSGLAGVNEQFFGPGTRLTVL.

The chain has TRBV5-4 and TRBJ2-5; 7 bases match TRBD2. V dropped 2 bases and J dropped 2; count of bases not matched to a gene: 6. The CDR3 contains 15 residues. Germline lookup yields CDR1 SGHNT and CDR2 YYREEE (reference sequence). CDR3 protein: CASSFNAGEQETQYF. Here the CDR3 DNA reads TGTGCCAGCAGCTTCAATGCGGGGGAACAAGAGACCCAGTACTTC.

The CDR3 loop is CASSLRGTGGSYNEQFF. CDR3 coding DNA: TGCGCCAGCAGCTTGCGGGGAACAGGGGGTTCCTACAATGAGCAGTTCTTC. The chain recombines TRBV5-1 with TRBJ2-1; 8 positions match TRBD1. The CDR3 extends over 17 amino acids. V gave up 1 base and J gave up 1 base; unmatched junction bases: 7. The germline V gene encodes CDR1 SGHRS and CDR2 YFSETQ. Complete variable domain (other parts from reference TRBV5-1 and TRBJ2-1): KAGVTQTPRYLIKTRGQQVTLSCSPISGHRSVSWYQQTPGQGLQFLFEYFSETQRNKGNFPGRFSGRQFSNSRSEMNVSTLELGDSALYLCASSLRGTGGSYNEQFFGPGTRLTVL.

V and J are TRBV9 and TRBJ1-4, with a possible D match to TRBD1 (6 bases). Germline V gives CDR1 SGDLS, CDR2 YYNGEE. This CDR3 has 17 amino acids. The V end lost 4 bases, the J end lost 7 bases, and 23 bases lay between the germline ends. The CDR3 sequence is CASSPERGGRRGEKLFF. Written as DNA, the CDR3 is TGTGCCAGCAGCCCCGAACGAGGGGGGCGCCGCGGTGAAAAACTGTTTTTT.

The chain uses TRBV7-3 and TRBJ1-2; D remains unclear. V gave up 2 bases and J gave up 1 base, with 11 bases separating them. This CDR3 contains 15 residues. The germline CDR1 and CDR2 sequences are SGHTA and FQGTGA. The CDR3 bases are TGTGCCAGCAGCTTAGTATTGGAGATTAACTATGGCTACACCTTC. It is translated as CASSLVLEINYGYTF.

The J gene is TRBJ2-4, the V gene TRBV6-5, with 7 bases matching TRBD2. CDR3 length: 14 amino acids. Per germline, CDR1 MNHEY and CDR2 SVGAGI. The V and J ends lost 4 bases and 7 bases, in that order; junction bases with no gene match: 7. CDR3 DNA: TGTGCCAGCAGTTCCCCTCGACTAGCCAACATTCAGTACTTC. Protein product: CASSSPRLANIQYF.

This clone is labeled as medium-sized. The CDR3 DNA reads TGCGCCAGCAGCTTGGCTGACTTGAACACTGAAGCTTTCTTT. This translates into CASSLADLNTEAFF. The gene calls are TRBV5-1 and TRBJ1-1; D remains ambiguous. Deletions cut 0 bases from V and 0 bases from J, with 6 bases between. The CDR3 loop spans 14 amino acids. Per germline, CDR1 SGHRS and CDR2 YFSETQ. The full variable domain, rest sourced from reference TRBV5-1 and TRBJ1-1, is KAGVTQTPRYLIKTRGQQVTLSCSPISGHRSVSWYQQTPGQGLQFLFEYFSETQRNKGNFPGRFSGRQFSNSRSEMNVSTLELGDSALYLCASSLADLNTEAFFGQGTRLTVV.